One sample yielded the 4 T cell receptor beta chains listed below, sequenced in a study of cytomegalovirus exposure and HLA in healthy donors. The repertoire was sequenced with immunoSEQ multiplex PCR; TCRdb's copy has only in-frame clones and lacks some. The data contain about 130,000 clones, 70% to 85% of them singletons. Sequenced sample: PBMCs. The receptors derive from a man aged 30-40 years in good health and CMV-seropositive.

The chain links TRBV29-1 to TRBJ2-7; no firm D call. The CDR3 is made up of 12 amino acids. With 0 bases removed from V and 5 bases from J, the gap between germline ends came to 8 bases. Germline V gene lookup returns CDR1 SQVTM and CDR2 ANQGSEA. CDR3 in DNA: TGCAGCGTTGAAGACACGGTCAACGAGCAGTACTTC. Translating gives CSVEDTVNEQYF.

This chain joins TRBV6-6 and TRBJ1-2; 8 bases are shared with TRBD1. The CDR3 is 13 amino acids. Per germline, CDR1 MNHNY and CDR2 SVGAGI (reference sequence). V gave up 5 bases and J gave up 8 bases; unmatched junction bases: 7. The CDR3 coding sequence is TGTGCCAGCAGTCTATGGACAGGGAGCGGCTACACCTTC. Translated: CASSLWTGSGYTF.

The chain couples TRBV5-8 to TRBJ1-3; maybe TRBD1 (5 bases). The CDR3 length is 14 residues. In germline, CDR1 is SGHTS, CDR2 YDEGEE. V was trimmed by 2 bases and J by 1 base, leaving 7 bases between them. CDR3 sequence reads: CASSFQGSGNTIYF. CDR3 coding DNA: TGTGCCAGCAGCTTCCAGGGTTCTGGAAACACCATATATTTT.

V gene TRBV5-4 combines with J gene TRBJ1-4; D remains ambiguous. V lost 3 bases to trimming and J lost 0 bases, with 9 bases between them. The germline gives CDR1 SGHNT, CDR2 YYREEE (reference sequence). This CDR3 contains 15 residues. The CDR3 is CASSSTGTTNEKLFF. The CDR3 bases are TGTGCCAGCAGCTCAACCGGGACAACTAATGAAAAACTGTTTTTT. Full variable domain (outside the CDR3, taken from reference TRBV5-4 and TRBJ1-4): ETGVTQSPTHLIKTRGQQVTLRCSSQSGHNTVSWYQQALGQGPQFIFQYYREEENGRGNFPPRFSGLQFPNYSSELNVNALELDDSALYLCASSSTGTTNEKLFFGSGTQLSVL.